Below are 13 T cell receptor beta chains sequenced from a single sample in a study of T cell responses to AZD1222 COVID-19 vaccine. Assay used: immunoSEQ multiplex PCR; TCRdb lists only in-frame clones, some missing. The sample has about 100,000 clones, about 90% seen once. The input for sequencing was peripheral blood, taken on day 0 of AZD1222 vaccination. All receptors come from an adult in good health.

This chain uses TRBV20-1 with TRBJ1-5; no reliable D call. The CDR3 consists of 14 residues. Germline V gene data show CDR1 as DFQATT and CDR2 as SNEGSKA (reference sequence). Trimming removed 3 bases at V and 4 bases at J, with 13 bases between. The DNA for the CDR3 is TGCAGTGCTAGTTCCGGCATTGAGAATCAGCCCCAGCATTTT. Protein sequence: CSASSGIENQPQHF.

V and J are TRBV7-2 and TRBJ2-7; D is perhaps TRBD1 (5 bases). The CDR3 totals 16 residues. In germline, CDR1 is SGHTA, CDR2 FQGNSA. Trimming took 0 bases from V and 3 from J, leaving 15 bases between them. CDR3 in amino acids: CASSLAIQGRGYEQYF. The DNA of the CDR3 is TGTGCCAGCAGCTTAGCCATTCAGGGTAGGGGCTACGAGCAGTACTTC.

The chain uses TRBV7-6 and TRBJ2-2; D unresolved. V was trimmed by 1 base and J by 2 bases, leaving 8 bases between them. Germline CDR1 and CDR2: SGHVS and FNYEAQ. This CDR3 has 15 residues. The CDR3 DNA is TGTGCCAGCAGCTTAGTGCCCTTAAACACCGGGGAGCTGTTTTTT. This gives the protein CASSLVPLNTGELFF.

This CDR3 is CASSPGLVEETQYF. The CDR3 nucleotides are TGTGCCAGCAGCCCTGGACTAGTTGAAGAGACCCAGTACTTC. The J gene is TRBJ2-5, the V gene TRBV7-9, with TRBD2 matching 7 bases. V trimming: 5 bases; J trimming: 3 bases; junction bases outside the gene matches: 6. CDR3 length equals 14 residues. CDR1 is SEHNR and CDR2 is FQNEAQ in the germline V gene (reference sequence).

This clone is a singleton in its sample. The chain recombines TRBV7-2 with TRBJ1-3; TRBD1 might be the D (5 bases). This CDR3 comprises 15 residues. In germline, CDR1 is SGHTA, CDR2 FQGNSA. V lost 5 bases and J 4 bases, leaving 15 bases between the germline ends. The CDR3 protein is CASSPQGSQGNTIYF. DNA for the CDR3: TGTGCCAGCAGCCCTCAGGGATCACAAGGAAACACCATATATTTT.

This sequence joins TRBV7-6 and TRBJ2-2; D perhaps matches TRBD1 (5 bases). Germline loops: CDR1 SGHVS, CDR2 FNYEAQ. The CDR3 loop spans 16 amino acids. The V end was cut by 1 base, the J end by 0 bases, with 9 bases between. The CDR3 here is CASSLVTGANTGELFF. In nucleotides, the CDR3 is TGTGCCAGCAGCTTAGTAACAGGAGCGAACACCGGGGAGCTGTTTTTT.

This chain links TRBV3-1 (or the pseudogene TRBV3-2) with TRBJ2-7; perhaps TRBD2 as D (5 bases). Germline values: CDR1 LGHDT, CDR2 YNNKEL (reference sequence). Trimming removed 7 bases from V and 0 bases from J, with 13 bases in between. The CDR3 has 14 residues. The CDR3 sequence is CASTAGGSSYEQYF. In DNA form, the CDR3 reads TGTGCCAGCACCGCGGGCGGAAGCTCCTACGAGCAGTACTTC.

The rearrangement joins TRBV5-6 to TRBJ1-5; 8 positions match TRBD1. Losses at the gene ends were 4 bases for V and 3 bases for J; bases not matched to a gene: 6. Germline V gives CDR1 SGHDT, CDR2 YYEEEE. CDR3 length: 15 amino acids. CDR3 loop: CASSPGTGYNQPQHF. The CDR3 DNA follows: TGTGCCAGCAGCCCAGGGACAGGTTACAATCAGCCCCAGCATTTT.

V is TRBV30 and J is TRBJ1-3; D is uncertain. V dropped 0 bases and J dropped 0 bases, with 6 bases sitting between them. CDR3 length: 14 residues. Looked up from germline, CDR1 is GTSNPN and CDR2 is SVGIG (reference sequence). The CDR3 loop reads CAWSVKSSGNTIYF. The CDR3 DNA sequence: TGTGCCTGGAGTGTGAAGAGCTCTGGAAACACCATATATTTT. The whole variable domain, filled in from reference TRBV30 and TRBJ1-3, reads SQTIHQWPATLVQPVGSPLSLECTVEGTSNPNLYWYRQAAGRGLQLLFYSVGIGQISSEVPQNLSASRPQDRQFILSSKKLLLSDSGFYLCAWSVKSSGNTIYFGEGSWLTVV.

The rearrangement joins TRBV5-1 to TRBJ2-7; tentatively, D is TRBD1 (5 bases). Germline assignment: CDR1 SGHRS and CDR2 YFSETQ. CDR3 length: 15 residues. Deletions cut 3 bases from V and 3 bases from J, with 16 bases between. CDR3 DNA: TGCGCCAGCAGCTCGCCCAGGGTGGGGCACTACGAGCAGTACTTC. Translated: CASSSPRVGHYEQYF.

The sample holds one count of this clone. Written as DNA, the CDR3 is TGTGCCAGTAGTATTAATGCCGGACGGGACGAGCAGTACTTC. Translation gives CASSINAGRDEQYF. V usage is TRBV19 and J usage is TRBJ2-7; no clear D gene. With 3 bases removed from V and 5 bases from J, the gap between germline ends came to 14 bases. The CDR3 has 14 amino acids. Germline V gene lookup returns CDR1 LNHDA and CDR2 SQIVND (reference sequence).

V usage is TRBV4-2 and J usage is TRBJ1-6, with a tentative D call TRBD1 (6 bases). The V end was cut by 0 bases, the J end by 8 bases, with 8 bases between. The CDR3 has 14 amino acids. Germline loops: CDR1 LGHNA, CDR2 YNFKEQ. The chain's CDR3 is CASSQEGGDSPLHF. The CDR3 nucleotides are TGTGCCAGCAGCCAAGAAGGGGGGGATTCACCCCTCCACTTT.

The sample holds one count of this clone. The chain carries TRBV6-2 or TRBV6-3 and TRBJ1-1; 10 bases agree with TRBD1. V shed 5 bases and J 4 bases; nucleotides not matched to a gene: 4. The CDR3 runs 14 residues. Germline lookup yields CDR1 MNHEY and CDR2 SVGEGT. The CDR3 is CASSGDRGPTEAFF. The CDR3 DNA reads TGTGCCAGCAGTGGGGACAGGGGTCCCACTGAAGCTTTCTTT.